The 29 T cell receptor beta chains listed next were all sequenced from one sample in a study of T cell clonality in common variable immunodeficiency. Clones were sequenced by immunoSEQ multiplex PCR, and TCRdb holds only the in-frame ones, with some missing. This sample comprises more than 35,000 clones, none seen once only. Sequences were obtained from peripheral blood mononuclear cells. These receptors all come from a person between 18 and 75 years old in good health.

This clone has ten or more counts. The read terminates 3 residues before the CDR3 end, so the remaining end is supplied by the germline J gene. The chain recombines TRBV7-9 with TRBJ1-2, with D tentatively TRBD1 (5 bases). CDR1 SEHNR and CDR2 FQNEAQ come from the germline V gene (reference sequence). There are 12 residues in the CDR3. The DNA read from the CDR3 is TGTGCCAGCAGCTCGCAGGGTTTCGGC. This encodes CASSSQGFG. The whole CDR3 protein reads CASSSQGFGYTF.

This clone was counted many times. The CDR3 is cut off 3 residues early in the read; its end comes from the germline J gene. The genes are TRBV5-6 and TRBJ1-2; D remains ambiguous. The CDR3 is 15 residues long. Germline V lookup: CDR1 SGHDT, CDR2 YYEEEE. Partial CDR3 DNA: TGTGCCAGCAGCCCATTCAGGATTATCGCTTCAGGC. This gives the protein CASSPFRIIASG. The CDR3 as a whole reads CASSPFRIIASGYTF.

This clone was found many times. Sequencing ends 3 residues short of the CDR3 end; the germline J gene provides the rest. The chain is built from TRBV5-6 and TRBJ1-1, with 9 positions matching TRBD1. Germline loops: CDR1 SGHDT, CDR2 YYEEEE. This CDR3 spans 14 amino acids. The CDR3: CASTAVDRGIEAFF. CDR3 DNA, as far as it was read: TGTGCCAGCACCGCCGTCGACAGGGGGATAGAA.

A note on this clone: Read coverage stops 3 residues before the CDR3 terminus; the germline J gene supplies the remainder. This chain joins TRBV7-9 and TRBJ2-5; TRBD2 matches 8 bases. This CDR3 is 14 amino acids long. Germline CDR1 reads SEHNR; CDR2 reads FQNEAQ (reference sequence). The ends lost 4 bases at V and 5 bases at J; junction bases unmatched: 6. CDR3 DNA, as far as it was read: TGTGCCAGCAGCTGCCAACTAGCGGAGGAGACC. Protein product: CASSCQLAEET. The full-length CDR3 reads as CASSCQLAEETQYF.

In its sample, this clone was seen many times. The read terminates 3 residues before the CDR3 end, so the remaining end is supplied by the germline J gene. The V call is TRBV5-1, the J call TRBJ2-6, with 8 bases fitting TRBD1. CDR3 length: 16 amino acids. The V gene end was trimmed by 1 base and the J gene end by 2 bases; junction bases not matched to a gene: 2. Germline values: CDR1 SGHRS, CDR2 YFSETQ. The CDR3 is CASSLPGGTGANVLTF. Incomplete CDR3 DNA: TGCGCCAGCAGCTTGCCAGGGGGCACTGGGGCCAACGTC.

This clone was seen only a few times. The DNA read from the CDR3 is TGTGCCTGGAGCGCGTACGGCAGGGGAGACGAC. As protein: CAWSAYGRGDD. The complete CDR3 reads CAWSAYGRGDDYTF. V and J are TRBV30 and TRBJ1-2, with TRBD1 as a possible D gene (6 bases). The CDR3 end lies 3 residues beyond the end of the read and is filled in from the germline J gene. The CDR3 contains 14 residues. CDR1 is GTSNPN and CDR2 is SVGIG in the germline V gene (reference sequence).

The table lists this clone with many counts. The CDR3 is cut off 3 residues early in the read; its end comes from the germline J gene. The rearrangement links TRBV2 to TRBJ1-1; 7 bases are a match to TRBD1. J lost 1 base, V lost 8 bases, and 10 bases had no gene match. The CDR3 consists of 15 residues. CDR1 SNHLY and CDR2 FYNNEI come from the germline V gene. CDR3 sequence reads: CASGGRGIANTEAFF. The sequenced part of the CDR3 DNA is TGTGCCAGCGGGGGCAGGGGGATAGCGAACACTGAA.

The sample holds many counts of this clone. The DNA ends 3 residues before the CDR3 does, and the rest of the CDR3 is filled in from the germline J gene. This sequence joins TRBV7-9 and TRBJ2-1, with D possibly TRBD1 on 6 matching bases. V was clipped by 4 bases and J by 1 base, with 8 bases between them. Per germline, CDR1 SEHNR and CDR2 FQNEAQ (reference sequence). The CDR3 length is 14 residues. The sequenced CDR3 bases are TGTGCCAGCAGCTACAGGGATTCCTACAATGAG. It is translated as CASSYRDSYNE. The full CDR3 sequence reads CASSYRDSYNEQFF. The full variable domain, in which reference TRBV7-9 and TRBJ2-1 provide the parts outside the CDR3, is DTGVSQNPRHKITKRGQNVTFRCDPISEHNRLYWYRQTLGQGPEFLTYFQNEAQLEKSRLLSDRFSAERPKGSFSTLEIQRTEQGDSAMYLCASSYRDSYNEQFFGPGTRLTVL.

Details on this clone: Sequencing ends 3 residues short of the CDR3 end; the germline J gene provides the rest. The chain links TRBV25-1 to TRBJ2-3, with D perhaps TRBD1 (5 bases). CDR1 MGHDK and CDR2 SYGVNS come from the germline V gene. CDR3 length equals 15 residues. V was cut by 2 bases and J by 0 bases, with 9 bases left in between. The CDR3 is CASSEMGPSTDTQYF. The part of the CDR3 DNA that was read is TGTGCCAGCAGTGAAATGGGGCCGAGCACAGATACG.

This clone was observed at least ten times. Coverage ceases 3 residues before the CDR3 finishes, and the germline J gene fills in the end. The chain joins TRBV20-1 to TRBJ2-1; D is unclear. This CDR3 spans 10 amino acids. The ends were cut back, 6 bases at V and 8 bases at J, with 8 bases in the middle. The germline gives CDR1 DFQATT, CDR2 SNEGSKA (reference sequence). This chain's CDR3 is CSALGYEQFF. CDR3 DNA (partial): TGCAGTGCGCTAGGTTATGAG.

This clone showed up many times. The read terminates 3 residues ahead of where the CDR3 ends, so the germline J gene completes it. The V and J genes are TRBV7-2 and TRBJ1-5; maybe TRBD1 (6 bases). Germline CDR1 reads SGHTA; CDR2 reads FQGNSA. V lost 5 bases, J lost 3 bases, and 14 bases lay in between. The CDR3 has 15 amino acids. CDR3 region: CASSDDTGPNQPQHF. The sequenced part of the CDR3 DNA is TGTGCCAGCAGCGACGATACAGGGCCCAATCAGCCC.

This clone came up a few times. The sequenced fragment ends 3 residues before the CDR3 boundary, so the rest is inferred from the germline J gene. This chain uses TRBV10-3 with TRBJ2-1, with no clear D. Germline CDR1 ENHRY, CDR2 SYGVKD. Trimming took 0 bases from V and 6 from J, leaving 18 bases between them. This CDR3 contains 17 residues. The CDR3 bases that were read are TGTGCCATCAGTGAGTCGCCTGCCGAAAGCGAAGGCAATGAG. This translates into CAISESPAESEGNE. The entire CDR3 protein reads CAISESPAESEGNEQFF.

The sample holds many counts of this clone. The CDR3 is cut off 3 residues early in the read; its end comes from the germline J gene. The chain is built from TRBV12-3 or TRBV12-4 and TRBJ2-1, with 9 bases matching TRBD1. The J segment lost 7 bases and the V segment lost 5 bases, leaving 9 bases of the junction unmatched. The CDR3 sequence is 15 residues long. Incomplete CDR3 DNA: TGTGCCAGCAGTCCGCACGACAGGGGGGCGAATGAG. This translates into CASSPHDRGANE. The full CDR3 reads CASSPHDRGANEQFF.

This clone was seen repeatedly, ten times or more. Read data end 3 residues before the CDR3 end; the end is taken from the germline J gene. The rearrangement uses TRBV12-3 or TRBV12-4 and TRBJ2-1, with D perhaps TRBD1 (6 bases). This CDR3 comprises 15 residues. V was pared by 6 bases and J by 1 base, with 13 bases between. The CDR3 sequence: CASSPIQGSYNEQFF. The DNA read from the CDR3 is TGTGCCAGCAGCCCCATCCAGGGGTCCTACAATGAG.

With respect to this clone: From the germline J gene comes the end of the CDR3, since the read stops 3 residues before it. V and J are TRBV2 and TRBJ2-4; no reliable D call. Germline assignment: CDR1 SNHLY and CDR2 FYNNEI. The CDR3 sequence is 12 residues long. This CDR3 is CAIIGTNYGQYF. The CDR3 DNA, read in part, is TGTGCCATCATTGGTACTAACTATGGT.

This clone showed up many times. The DNA ends 3 residues before the CDR3 does, and the rest of the CDR3 is filled in from the germline J gene. The chain joins TRBV12-5 to TRBJ2-2; D might be TRBD1 or TRBD2, each matching 6 bases. Germline V CDR1 and CDR2: LGHNT, FRNRAP. V lost 2 bases and J 7 bases, leaving 11 bases between the germline ends. The CDR3 sequence is 14 residues long. The CDR3 here is CASGLIGGGGELFF. The CDR3 bases that were read are TGTGCTAGTGGTTTGATAGGGGGAGGCGGGGAG. The entire variable domain, with the rest obtained from reference TRBV12-5 and TRBJ2-2, is as follows: DARVTQTPRHKVTEMGQEVTMRCQPILGHNTVFWYRQTMMQGLELLAYFRNRAPLDDSGMPKDRFSAEMPDATLATLKIQPSEPRDSAVYFCASGLIGGGGELFFGEGSRLTVL.

This clone was counted at least ten times. The sequenced fragment ends 3 residues before the CDR3 boundary, so the rest is inferred from the germline J gene. V and J are TRBV5-4 and TRBJ2-1; 7 bases map to TRBD2. V shed 7 bases, J shed 9 bases, and the junction held 10 bases outside the gene matches. Germline V lookup: CDR1 SGHNT, CDR2 YYREEE (reference sequence). The length of the CDR3 is 13 residues. The CDR3 protein is CASGGSSLGEQFF. The covered CDR3 bases are TGTGCCAGCGGCGGGAGTAGTCTAGGTGAG.

This clone was counted at least ten times. Read sequence stops 3 residues before the CDR3 end, and the germline J gene provides the missing end. The rearrangement joins TRBV5-4 to TRBJ2-5, with 7 bases that match TRBD1. The V and J ends lost 5 bases and 0 bases, in that order; junction bases with no gene match: 4. CDR1 SGHNT and CDR2 YYREEE come from the germline V gene (reference sequence). The CDR3 loop spans 14 amino acids. The part of the CDR3 DNA that was read is TGTGCCAGCAGGCGTGACAGGGACCAAGAGACC. Amino acid sequence: CASRRDRDQET. The CDR3 reads in full as CASRRDRDQETQYF.

This clone was seen repeatedly, ten times or more. The CDR3 spells CASSKGQEYIQYF. Incomplete CDR3 DNA: TGTGCCAGCTCAAAGGGACAGGAGTACATT. This chain links TRBV18 with TRBJ2-4, with TRBD1 matching 8 bases. The read halts 3 residues ahead of the CDR3 end, with the missing end drawn from the germline J gene. J was trimmed by 8 bases and V by 5 bases; bases with no gene match: 5. Germline CDR1 reads KGHSH; CDR2 reads LQKENI. CDR3 length: 13 residues.

This clone has ten or more counts. The read falls 3 residues short of the CDR3 end, and the missing part is taken from the germline J gene. This chain joins TRBV2 and TRBJ2-7; 7 bases map to TRBD1. Germline assignment: CDR1 SNHLY and CDR2 FYNNEI. The CDR3 runs 13 residues. Germline trimming cut 5 bases from V and 3 bases from J; bases unmatched to any gene: 4. CDR3 bases read: TGTGCCAGCAGTTTGACAGGGAGCTACGAG. This translates into CASSLTGSYE. The entire CDR3 sequence reads CASSLTGSYEQYF.

This clone was picked up many times. The sequence runs out 3 residues before the end of the CDR3; the remainder is reconstructed from the germline J gene. The chain has TRBV20-1 and TRBJ1-1, with D hard to call. The CDR3 has 14 amino acids. Trimming left V 6 bases short and J 4 bases short, with 18 bases between. Germline values: CDR1 DFQATT, CDR2 SNEGSKA (reference sequence). The CDR3 reads CSAPLSGEGTEAFF. The covered CDR3 bases are TGCAGTGCCCCCCTCTCCGGGGAAGGCACTGAA.

This clone was counted many times. With the read ending 3 residues before the CDR3 end, the germline J gene is used to fill in that end. V gene TRBV5-1 combines with J gene TRBJ2-4; D call uncertain. V lost 4 bases, J lost 5 bases, and 7 bases lay in between. CDR3 length equals 12 residues. CDR1 and CDR2 (germline): SGHRS, YFSETQ. CDR3 sequence: CASSPSENIQYF. Incomplete CDR3 DNA: TGCGCCAGCAGCCCCAGCGAAAACATT.

In this sample, this clone turned up many times. The read is 3 residues too short to cover the CDR3 end, so that end is filled in from the germline J gene. This chain uses TRBV7-9 with TRBJ1-1; 7 bases align to TRBD1. This CDR3 comprises 15 residues. V shed 2 bases, J shed 1 base, and the junction held 4 bases outside the gene matches. Germline CDR1 SEHNR, CDR2 FQNEAQ (reference sequence). The CDR3 DNA, read in part, is TGTGCCAGCAGCTTACAGGGGGGTACGAACACTGAA. As protein: CASSLQGGTNTE. The entire CDR3 reads CASSLQGGTNTEAFF.

This clone was observed many times. From the germline J gene comes the end of the CDR3, since the read stops 3 residues before it. The chain combines TRBV28 with TRBJ2-3; D not resolved. This CDR3 is 14 amino acids long. Trimming removed 2 bases from V and 2 bases from J, with 8 bases in between. The germline CDR1 and CDR2 sequences are MDHEN and SYDVKM. Incomplete CDR3 DNA: TGTGCCAGCAGTTTAGTGACAATCACAGATACG. Protein sequence: CASSLVTITDT. The full CDR3 is CASSLVTITDTQYF.

This clone was found many times. Read data end 3 residues before the CDR3 end; the end is taken from the germline J gene. The chain couples TRBV4-1 to TRBJ2-1; 9 nucleotides agree with TRBD1. Germline V gene data show CDR1 as MGHRA and CDR2 as YSYEKL. This CDR3 is 16 amino acids long. Trimming cost V 3 bases and J 2 bases; bases outside gene matches: 5. CDR3 residues: CASSHNRDRAYNEQFF. CDR3 DNA, as far as it was read: TGCGCCAGCAGCCATAACCGGGACAGGGCCTACAATGAG.

This clone was detected many times. The CDR3 end is not reached by the read, which stops 3 residues before it; the germline J gene fills it in. V usage is TRBV9 and J usage is TRBJ2-1, with D perhaps TRBD1 (6 bases). Trimming left V 2 bases short and J 9 bases short, with 9 bases between. Germline-derived CDR1 and CDR2 are SGDLS and YYNGEE. The CDR3 totals 12 residues. CDR3 loop: CASSVQGPEQFF. CDR3 DNA (partial): TGTGCCAGCAGCGTCCAGGGGCCTGAG. Based on the CDR3 plus reference TRBV9 and TRBJ2-1, the full variable domain is DSGVTQTPKHLITATGQRVTLRCSPRSGDLSVYWYQQSLDQGLQFLIQYYNGEERAKGNILERFSAQQFPDLHSELNLSSLELGDSALYFCASSVQGPEQFFGPGTRLTVL.

This clone was detected ten times or more. The read comes to an end 3 residues before the CDR3 does, leaving the germline J gene to fill in the end. The V and J genes are TRBV6-4 and TRBJ2-3, with no clear D. V lost 0 bases and J 1 base, leaving 11 bases between the germline ends. Germline loops: CDR1 MRHNA, CDR2 SNTAGT. The CDR3 spans 16 residues. The DNA read from the CDR3 is TGTGCCAGCAGTGACTCATCGCGGTCCGGCACAGATACG. It yields the protein CASSDSSRSGTDT. The CDR3 reads in full as CASSDSSRSGTDTQYF.

This clone was counted at least ten times. The CDR3 goes on 3 residues after the read ends, and that part is filled in from the germline J gene. The rearrangement uses TRBV19 and TRBJ2-1, with D possibly matching TRBD2 (5 bases). This CDR3 is built from 13 residues. Trimming removed 5 bases from V and 4 bases from J, with 9 bases in between. Germline loops: CDR1 LNHDA, CDR2 SQIVND (reference sequence). The CDR3 bases that were read are TGTGCCAGTAGTGCCGGACTGTACAATGAG. Translating gives CASSAGLYNE. The full CDR3 reads CASSAGLYNEQFF.

This clone was seen many times. Read sequence stops 3 residues before the CDR3 end, and the germline J gene provides the missing end. This chain links TRBV20-1 with TRBJ2-7; 10 bases fit TRBD1. The J segment lost 3 bases and the V segment lost 5 bases, leaving 4 bases of the junction unmatched. Germline-derived CDR1 and CDR2 are DFQATT and SNEGSKA (reference sequence). The CDR3 is 13 residues long. Partial CDR3 DNA: TGCAGTGCTCCCGGGACAGGGGTCTACGAG. Amino acids: CSAPGTGVYE. The whole CDR3 protein reads CSAPGTGVYEQYF.